These 26 T cell receptor beta chains share one sample of origin, sequenced in a study of blood T cells in healthy people across ages. The authors ran a second PCR of 7 to 11 cycles using a sample-barcoded 5' primer and a J-beta primer mix. TCRdb fed the 5' RACE reads into MiXCR, producing one record per CDR3 protein. The repertoire includes fewer than 1,200,000 distinct CDR3 sequences, roughly a quarter of them detected once, and around 0.7% sits in the top ten. The data also belong to a second study, concerning T cells of mothers and their children.

The sequenced sample consisted of blood. These receptors came from a girl aged 2-10 years in good health.

V gene TRBV12-3 or TRBV12-4 combines with J gene TRBJ2-7, with D hard to call. CDR3 length: 12 residues. V was pared by 2 bases and J by 4 bases, with 6 bases between. CDR3 residues: CASSLIWYEQYF. In nucleotides, the CDR3 is TGTGCCAGCAGTTTAATCTGGTACGAGCAGTACTTC.

This clonotype was seen at least ten times. This chain links TRBV9 with TRBJ2-1; 7 positions match TRBD2. With V trimmed by 2 bases and J by 6 bases, 8 bases remained unmatched. This CDR3 has 15 residues. CDR1 is SGDLS, CDR2 YYNGEE, per germline. DNA for the CDR3: TGTGCCAGCAGCGTTACGGAGGGGACTACCAATGAGCAGTTCTTC. Its protein product is CASSVTEGTTNEQFF.

The chain recombines TRBV7-9 with TRBJ1-4; D ambiguous. Trimming pared 5 bases from V and 5 bases from J, leaving 15 bases between. The CDR3 contains 15 residues. CDR1 and CDR2 (germline): SEHNR, FQNEAQ (reference sequence). The CDR3 nucleotides are TGTGCCAGCAGCCCCCCGGTCTGGGAGAATGAAAAACTGTTTTTT. Translating it yields CASSPPVWENEKLFF.

The chain uses TRBV20-1 and TRBJ2-1, with unresolved D. The CDR3 sequence is 14 residues long. Between the trimmed V and J ends, which lost 7 bases and 0 bases, there was a span of 13 bases. Germline assignment: CDR1 DFQATT and CDR2 SNEGSKA (reference sequence). CDR3 protein: CSVRYGSSYNEQFF. CDR3 nucleotides: TGCAGTGTGCGCTATGGTTCCTCCTACAATGAGCAGTTCTTC.

This clonotype was found a few times. The V call is TRBV7-2, the J call TRBJ1-2; D gene ambiguous. The CDR3 consists of 10 residues. Germline V lookup: CDR1 SGHTA, CDR2 FQGNSA. V shed 0 bases and J shed 7 bases, with 0 bases lying between them. CDR3 nucleotide sequence: TGTGCCAGCAGCTTAGCTGGCTACACCTTC. Translation: CASSLAGYTF.

This clonotype has more than one count but fewer than ten. V is TRBV4-1 and J is TRBJ1-3; no firm D call. V was shortened by 4 bases and J by 0 bases, with 13 bases between the two germline ends. There are 16 residues in the CDR3. Germline V lookup: CDR1 MGHRA, CDR2 YSYEKL. The CDR3 reads CASSLEGFVSGNTIYF. The CDR3 DNA follows: TGCGCCAGCAGCCTTGAGGGATTCGTCTCTGGAAACACCATATATTTT.

The rearrangement joins TRBV12-5 to TRBJ2-2; perhaps D is TRBD1 or TRBD2 (6 bases each). Trimming left V 2 bases short and J 2 bases short, with 21 bases between. Germline V gene lookup returns CDR1 LGHNT and CDR2 FRNRAP. There are 19 residues in the CDR3. The CDR3: CASGLIGRGLLSNTGELFF. DNA of the CDR3: TGTGCTAGTGGTTTGATCGGCAGGGGACTTCTTTCAAACACCGGGGAGCTGTTTTTT.

This chain connects TRBV20-1 to TRBJ1-5; D unclear. Germline CDR1 and CDR2: DFQATT and SNEGSKA (reference sequence). The CDR3 length is 13 residues. V was pared by 0 bases and J by 9 bases, with 12 bases between. DNA for the CDR3: TGCAGTGCTAGAGATGCCCTGATTGGGCCCCAGCATTTT. Translated: CSARDALIGPQHF.

There are a few counts of this clonotype. The chain uses TRBV20-1 and TRBJ1-2; no clear D gene. Germline lookup yields CDR1 DFQATT and CDR2 SNEGSKA (reference sequence). Trimming pared 4 bases from V and 5 bases from J, leaving 14 bases between. The CDR3 runs 13 residues. The CDR3 DNA follows: TGCAGTGCTAAAGGGTTTGGATGGTATGGCTACACCTTC. Translation: CSAKGFGWYGYTF.

This clonotype turned up a few times. This likely comes from a read error, as the CDR3 has no conserved phenylalanine or tryptophan at its end. This rearrangement joins TRBV5-6 to TRBJ1-2, with TRBD1 matching over 11 bases. CDR1 SGHDT and CDR2 YYEEEE come from the germline V gene. This CDR3 is built from 15 residues. Trimming cost V 1 base and J 9 bases; bases outside gene matches: 8. CDR3 loop: CASSLWGTGGLSYTI. The CDR3 DNA reads as TGTGCCAGCAGCTTGTGGGGGACAGGGGGATTAAGCTACACCATC.

The chain carries TRBV20-1 and TRBJ1-2; 10 bases agree with TRBD1. Germline CDR1 is DFQATT and CDR2 is SNEGSKA (reference sequence). The CDR3 loop spans 17 amino acids. The junction had 11 bases not matched to a gene; V was cut back by 0 bases and J by 4 bases. In DNA, the CDR3 is TGCAGTGCTAGAGATCTTACGGGACAGGGGTCCCCCTATGGCTACACCTTC. It encodes CSARDLTGQGSPYGYTF.

This clonotype was seen more than once but under ten times. The chain carries TRBV10-3 and TRBJ2-7; 13 bases are a match to TRBD2. Trimming removed 10 bases from V and 4 bases from J; junction bases left unmatched: 16. Germline CDR1 and CDR2: ENHRY and SYGVKD. CDR3 length equals 17 residues. In nucleotides, the CDR3 is TGTGCCACCACAGGCGAAGGGACTAGCGGGAAATCATACGAGCAGTACTTC. Protein product: CATTGEGTSGKSYEQYF.

This clonotype was counted only a few times. The V call is TRBV7-9, the J call TRBJ2-3; 10 bases map to TRBD2. With V trimmed by 4 bases and J by 2 bases, 6 bases remained unmatched. CDR3 size: 16 residues. Per the germline V gene, CDR1 is SEHNR and CDR2 is FQNEAQ (reference sequence). The chain's CDR3 is CASSSPLAGPTDTQYF. CDR3 DNA: TGTGCCAGCAGCTCCCCACTAGCGGGACCCACAGATACGCAGTATTTT. The whole variable domain, filled in from reference TRBV7-9 and TRBJ2-3, reads DTGVSQNPRHKITKRGQNVTFRCDPISEHNRLYWYRQTLGQGPEFLTYFQNEAQLEKSRLLSDRFSAERPKGSFSTLEIQRTEQGDSAMYLCASSSPLAGPTDTQYFGPGTRLTVL.

This clonotype was seen a single time. The V and J genes are TRBV9 and TRBJ2-5; 12 bases are shared with TRBD2. The last part of the DNA fits TRBJ2-1 better; the J call may be wrong. The CDR3 length is 15 residues. The germline CDR1 and CDR2 sequences are SGDLS and YYNGEE. The CDR3 region is CASSVGLAGAVEQFF. The CDR3 DNA is TGTGCCAGCAGCGTAGGACTAGCGGGGGCGGTTGAGCAGTTCTTC.

In this sample, this clonotype turned up a few times. The chain carries TRBV20-1 and TRBJ2-1; TRBD2 aligns across 8 bases. The J call may be in error: the DNA end matches TRBJ2-7 better. Germline loops: CDR1 DFQATT, CDR2 SNEGSKA (reference sequence). This CDR3 spans 14 amino acids. Here the CDR3 reads CSARPGTRLYEQYF. The CDR3, as DNA: TGCAGTGCTCGACCTGGGACTAGACTTTACGAGCAGTACTTC.

This clonotype occurred a few times. J is TRBJ2-7 and V is TRBV12-3 or TRBV12-4, with D unresolved. The CDR3 spans 12 residues. The ends were cut back, 8 bases at V and 2 bases at J, with 10 bases in the middle. The CDR3 sequence is CASGVSAYEQYF. CDR3 DNA sequence: TGTGCCAGCGGAGTATCGGCCTACGAGCAGTACTTC.

The chain couples TRBV11-2 to TRBJ1-1; no clear D gene. Germline V CDR1 and CDR2: SGHAT, FQNNGV. Trimming took 1 base from V and 6 from J, leaving 9 bases between them. This CDR3 comprises 13 residues. The DNA for the CDR3 is TGTGCCAGCAGCTTAGGAATAGGGCCTGAAGCTTTCTTT. Amino acids: CASSLGIGPEAFF. The full variable domain, completed using reference TRBV11-2 and TRBJ1-1, is EAGVAQSPRYKIIEKRQSVAFWCNPISGHATLYWYQQILGQGPKLLIQFQNNGVVDDSQLPKDRFSAERLKGVDSTLKIQPAKLEDSAVYLCASSLGIGPEAFFGQGTRLTVV.

This sequence joins TRBV7-9 and TRBJ2-3; TRBD1 agrees at 7 bases. J lost 7 bases, V lost 4 bases, and 2 bases had no gene match. The CDR3 has 12 residues. Germline assignment: CDR1 SEHNR and CDR2 FQNEAQ (reference sequence). Written as DNA, the CDR3 is TGTGCCAGCAGCTCACAGGGGTATACGCAGTATTTT. The encoded protein is CASSSQGYTQYF.

The gene calls are TRBV28 and TRBJ2-7; possibly TRBD1 for D (6 bases). The CDR3 is 18 amino acids. Deletions cut 1 base from V and 7 bases from J, with 26 bases between. Germline CDR1 MDHEN, CDR2 SYDVKM. The CDR3 nucleotides read TGTGCCAGCAGTTTATATCTTACCTTGACAGGATCCTTTAGGGAGCAGTACTTC. This translates into CASSLYLTLTGSFREQYF.

Only a few counts were recorded for this clonotype. J is TRBJ1-1 and V is TRBV29-1; D unclear. The CDR3 runs to 14 residues. Germline V gene lookup returns CDR1 SQVTM and CDR2 ANQGSEA. V dropped 6 bases and J dropped 11 bases, with 25 bases sitting between them. The CDR3 region is CSVAPRATLNGAFF. DNA for the CDR3: TGCAGCGTCGCACCCCGGGCTACACTGAATGGGGCTTTCTTT.

A few counts support this clonotype. This chain links TRBV3-1 with TRBJ2-3; D is uncertain. The CDR3 runs to 13 residues. Trimming shortened V by 4 bases and J by 4 bases, and 9 bases separated the two germline ends. The germline V gene encodes CDR1 LGHDT and CDR2 YNNKEL (reference sequence). The CDR3 DNA sequence: TGTGCCAGCAGCCGCATATCCCCAGATACGCAGTATTTT. It translates to CASSRISPDTQYF.

CDR3 nucleotides: TGTGCCAGCAGTCTACTGGGGGACAGGGTAGGTGAAGCTTTCTTT. It yields the protein CASSLLGDRVGEAFF. The chain links TRBV6-5 to TRBJ1-1; 9 nucleotides align to TRBD1. Trimming cost V 5 bases and J 7 bases; bases outside gene matches: 11. Looked up from germline, CDR1 is MNHEY and CDR2 is SVGAGI. The CDR3 has 15 amino acids.

This clonotype was picked up a small number of times. The rearrangement uses TRBV7-9 and TRBJ2-5; 8 positions agree with TRBD2. Near its end, the DNA agrees better with TRBJ2-7, so the J call may be wrong. The germline gives CDR1 SEHNR, CDR2 FQNEAQ (reference sequence). CDR3 size: 16 residues. CDR3 sequence (DNA): TGTGCCAGCAGCGGTAGCGGGACCATCCCCTCTAACGAGCAGTACTTC. Its translation is CASSGSGTIPSNEQYF.

This clonotype appeared a few times. The chain couples TRBV20-1 to TRBJ2-3; possibly TRBD2 for D (5 bases). With 6 bases removed from V and 5 bases from J, the gap between germline ends came to 15 bases. In germline, CDR1 is DFQATT, CDR2 SNEGSKA (reference sequence). The CDR3 extends over 13 amino acids. The CDR3 nucleotides read TGCAGTGCCCTACCGCCACTAGAAGATACGCAGTATTTT. Its translation is CSALPPLEDTQYF.

This rearrangement joins TRBV11-2 to TRBJ2-5, with no clear D. Trimming removed 5 bases at V and 5 bases at J, with 15 bases between. Per the germline V gene, CDR1 is SGHAT and CDR2 is FQNNGV. This CDR3 is built from 14 residues. The CDR3 region has the DNA TGTGCCAGCAGCGAAAACTCTCGGTTGGAGACCCAGTACTTC. Protein product: CASSENSRLETQYF.

This clonotype was picked up a small number of times. V usage is TRBV7-9 and J usage is TRBJ2-7; the D gene is possibly TRBD2 (6 bases). The V and J ends lost 0 bases and 0 bases respectively, with 9 bases between them. From germline, CDR1 is SEHNR and CDR2 FQNEAQ (reference sequence). The CDR3 is made up of 15 amino acids. CDR3 loop: CASSLAGLNSYEQYF. DNA of the CDR3: TGTGCCAGCAGCTTAGCGGGACTCAACTCCTACGAGCAGTACTTC.